Sequencing of this T cell receptor (beta chain) was carried out in a study of T-cell reconstitution after alpha-beta-depleted transplantation in children (dated by TCRdb to 2016 to 2017). Concerning the study at large: T-cell immune reconstitution after TCRalphabeta/CD19-depleted allogeneic hematopoietic cell transplantation in children was quantitatively tracked in the study by means of TCR repertoire profiling.

Ends trimmed: V by 4 bases, J by 7 bases; bases unmatched to a gene: 4. The CDR3 has 14 amino acids, counting the end cysteine and phenylalanine. Only the CDR3 region is kept as DNA, spanning 42 bases read in frame from base 1. Sequences MDHEN (CDR1) and SYDVKM (CDR2) are obtained from the germline V gene. This clonotype was seen repeatedly, ten times or more. Its antigen target is currently unknown. Per-base quality was not reported, and no clone a single base away is much larger than it. Library generation was performed with PCR. The data were produced on an Illumina HiSeq 2500. To normalize quantification of the TCRbeta repertoire, the TCR libraries were built with molecular barcoding that relied on unique molecular identifiers. TCRdb reran the public reads through fastp at Q25 and MiXCR, keeping productive beta chains. Merged by CDR3 protein, the rows form single entries marked with the most common genes and DNA. Across this sample there are more than 550,000 distinct CDR3 sequences, with about 10% seen only once. Jointly, the top ten make up less than 5% of the sample.

The V and J genes are TRBV28 and TRBJ2-7, with 13 central nucleotides matching TRBD2. This TCR was sampled from a human donor who donated a stem cell graft to a child with acute myeloid leukemia. The sequenced sample was PBMCs from the stem cell graft donor, obtained from the stem cell graft. CDR3 region: CASSSLAGGEEQYF. The DNA sequence is as follows: TGTGCCAGCAGTTCACTAGCGGGAGGGGAAGAGCAGTACTTC.